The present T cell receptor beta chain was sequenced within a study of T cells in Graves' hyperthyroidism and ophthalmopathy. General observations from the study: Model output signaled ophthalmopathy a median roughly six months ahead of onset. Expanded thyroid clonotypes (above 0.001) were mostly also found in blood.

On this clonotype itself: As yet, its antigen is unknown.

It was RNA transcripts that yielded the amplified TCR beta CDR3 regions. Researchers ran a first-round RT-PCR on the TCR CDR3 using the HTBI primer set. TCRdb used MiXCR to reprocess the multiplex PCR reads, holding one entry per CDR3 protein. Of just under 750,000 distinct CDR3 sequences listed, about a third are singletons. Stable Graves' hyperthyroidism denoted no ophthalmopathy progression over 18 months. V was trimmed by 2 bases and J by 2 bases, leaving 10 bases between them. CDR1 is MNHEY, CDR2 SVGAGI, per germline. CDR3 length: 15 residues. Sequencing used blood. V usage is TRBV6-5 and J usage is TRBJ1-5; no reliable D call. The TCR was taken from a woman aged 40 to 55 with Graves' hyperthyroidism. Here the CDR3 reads CASSYVRGGNQPQHF. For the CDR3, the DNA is TGTGCCAGCAGTTACGTCCGCGGGGGCAATCAGCCCCAGCATTTT.